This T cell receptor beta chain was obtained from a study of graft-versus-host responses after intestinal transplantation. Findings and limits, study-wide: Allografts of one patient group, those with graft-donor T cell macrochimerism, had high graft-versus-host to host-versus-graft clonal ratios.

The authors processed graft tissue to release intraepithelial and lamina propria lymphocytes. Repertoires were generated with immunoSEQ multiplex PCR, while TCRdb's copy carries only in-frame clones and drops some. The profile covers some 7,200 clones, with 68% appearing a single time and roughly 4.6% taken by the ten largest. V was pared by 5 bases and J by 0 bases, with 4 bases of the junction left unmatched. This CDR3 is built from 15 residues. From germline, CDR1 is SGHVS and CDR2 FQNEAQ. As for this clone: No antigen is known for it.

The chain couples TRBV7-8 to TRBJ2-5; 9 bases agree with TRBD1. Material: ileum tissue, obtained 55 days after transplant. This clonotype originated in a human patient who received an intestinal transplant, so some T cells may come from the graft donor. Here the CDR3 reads CASSLGTGHQETQYF. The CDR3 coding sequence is TGTGCCAGCAGCCTCGGGACAGGGCACCAAGAGACCCAGTACTTC.